Described below is a single T cell receptor beta chain sequence and its context. The data derive from a study of blood T cell repertoires in COVID-19. Whole-study context: Material from acute and convalescent COVID-19 was sourced from the United States, Italy and Spain. Sources were T cells, B-cell-depleted T cells, or PBMCs; the material itself was cDNA or gDNA.

Germline-derived CDR1 and CDR2 are SEHNR and FQNEAQ (reference sequence). The CDR3 loop spans 15 amino acids. V shed 5 bases and J 7 bases; nucleotides not matched to a gene: 11. Authors' analysis steps: Nucleated cell counts were estimated from reference gene primer amplification. Repertoires were generated with immunoSEQ multiplex PCR, while TCRdb's copy carries only in-frame clones and drops some. V and J calls and clone size follow that table, whereas D and trimming were derived from the DNA. Among about 170,000 clones listed, approximately 87% were seen once. What was sequenced was peripheral blood. This TCR came from a man aged 18-30 years with active or convalescent COVID-19. The chain carries TRBV7-9 and TRBJ1-1; 9 nucleotides agree with TRBD1. This CDR3 reads CASSLDRDRVNEAFF. The CDR3 nucleotides read TGTGCCAGCAGCCTCGACCGGGACAGGGTAAATGAAGCTTTCTTT.